Presented here are 31 T cell receptor beta chains from one specimen sequenced in a study of beta chain features in type 1 diabetes. The entirety of the isolated RNA underwent reverse transcription, so expressed TCRB transcripts were sequenced. Assay: immunoSEQ multiplex PCR; the TCRdb copy retains only in-frame clones and omits some. The data show 900,000 or so clones, with roughly 15% seen just once and roughly 0.025% held by the top ten. Specimen: naive CD4+ T cells from blood. The receptors come from a woman younger than 30 in good health.

CDR3 bases: TGTGCCAGCAGCCTAGGAAGGACTAGTCCCCCCCTCACAGATACGCAGTATTTT. As protein: CASSLGRTSPPLTDTQYF. The rearrangement uses TRBV7-9 and TRBJ2-3, with 7 bases lining up with TRBD2. The CDR3 extends over 18 amino acids. Germline assignment: CDR1 SEHNR and CDR2 FQNEAQ (reference sequence). V was pared by 5 bases and J by 2 bases, with 16 bases of the junction left unmatched.

V is TRBV10-2 and J is TRBJ2-5; TRBD1 might be the D (6 bases). V gave up 6 bases and J gave up 2 bases, with 13 bases separating them. Germline assignment: CDR1 WSHSY and CDR2 SAAADI. The CDR3 totals 14 residues. CDR3 nucleotide sequence: TGCGCCAGCAGAAAATGGGGGCGGCAAGAGACCCAGTACTTC. Amino acid sequence: CASRKWGRQETQYF.

Only a few counts were recorded for this clone. In the same sample, other DNA sequences code for this CDR3. The chain recombines TRBV29-1 with TRBJ2-5, with D unresolved. CDR1 is SQVTM, CDR2 ANQGSEA, per germline. CDR3 size: 10 residues. The V end was cut by 4 bases, the J end by 2 bases, with 2 bases between. The CDR3: CSVAQETQYF. DNA for the CDR3: TGCAGCGTTGCTCAAGAGACCCAGTACTTC.

In this sample, this clone turned up a few times. This chain connects TRBV14 to TRBJ1-2, with a weak D call TRBD1 (5 bases). The V gene lost 0 bases and the J gene lost 4 bases, with 9 bases spanning the gap. The CDR3 spans 14 residues. The germline CDR1 and CDR2 sequences are SGHDN and FVKESK. DNA of the CDR3: TGTGCCAGCAGCCAAGACAGGGACGGCTATGGCTACACCTTC. Protein: CASSQDRDGYGYTF.

This clone occurred a few times. J is TRBJ2-1 and V is TRBV5-1; TRBD2 matches 11 bases. Germline assignment: CDR1 SGHRS and CDR2 YFSETQ. Losses at the gene ends were 5 bases for V and 10 bases for J; bases not matched to a gene: 11. The CDR3 sequence is 15 residues long. CDR3 region: CASSWGLAEGGEQFF. CDR3 nucleotide sequence: TGCGCCAGCAGTTGGGGACTAGCGGAGGGGGGCGAGCAGTTCTTC.

Only a few counts were recorded for this clone. V and J are TRBV11-3 and TRBJ2-3; D unclear. Germline-derived CDR1 and CDR2 are SGHNT and YENEEA. The CDR3 runs to 14 residues. V shed 0 bases and J shed 2 bases, with 6 bases lying between them. The CDR3 bases are TGTGCCAGCAGCTTAGAAGGAGACACAGATACGCAGTATTTT. This translates into CASSLEGDTDTQYF.

This clone was detected only a few times. The chain is built from TRBV7-2 and TRBJ2-5; D is perhaps TRBD2 (5 bases). The assigned J gene may be wrong: the sequence end matches TRBJ2-7 better. From germline, CDR1 is SGHTA and CDR2 FQGNSA. The CDR3 totals 15 residues. DNA for the CDR3: TGTGCCAGCAGCTTAGTCAGCACTACTAGTACCGAGCAGTACTTC. It is translated as CASSLVSTTSTEQYF.

The rearrangement joins TRBV2 to TRBJ1-2, with D perhaps TRBD1 (5 bases). V was trimmed by 8 bases and J by 4 bases, leaving 17 bases between them. In germline, CDR1 is SNHLY, CDR2 FYNNEI. This CDR3 is built from 14 residues. The CDR3 nucleotides read TGTGCCAGCGCCCGGGGGACGGAGCGCTATGGCTACACCTTC. Its protein is CASARGTERYGYTF.

This clone was observed a few times. The chain couples TRBV5-4 to TRBJ1-5, with D unresolved. V was pared by 4 bases and J by 7 bases, with 15 bases between. Germline V lookup: CDR1 SGHNT, CDR2 YYREEE (reference sequence). The CDR3 spans 14 residues. DNA for the CDR3: TGTGCCAGCAGCGTGGACGCAGCCAGCCAGCCCCAGCATTTT. Its translation is CASSVDAASQPQHF.

The chain combines TRBV4-3 with TRBJ2-1, with TRBD2 matching over 14 bases. CDR3 length: 14 amino acids. Per germline, CDR1 LGHNA and CDR2 YSLEER. With V trimmed by 8 bases and J by 7 bases, 4 bases remained unmatched. CDR3: CASGTSGSWNEQFF. The CDR3 DNA is TGCGCCAGCGGGACTAGCGGGAGTTGGAATGAGCAGTTCTTC.

This clone has a handful of counts. This chain connects TRBV7-2 to TRBJ2-1; 9 bases line up with TRBD2. Germline V gene data show CDR1 as SGHTA and CDR2 as FQGNSA. The CDR3 extends over 16 amino acids. With 5 bases clipped from V and 0 bases from J, the junction kept 5 bases outside the gene matches. The CDR3 sequence is CASSPSGKSSYNEQFF. The CDR3 nucleotides are TGTGCCAGCAGCCCTAGCGGGAAAAGCTCCTACAATGAGCAGTTCTTC.

A note on this clone: Distinct nucleotide sequences in the sample also encode this CDR3. This chain connects TRBV11-2 to TRBJ2-7; 8 bases are a match to TRBD2. The V segment lost 5 bases and the J segment 0 bases; nucleotides outside the gene matches: 3. Germline CDR1 reads SGHAT; CDR2 reads FQNNGV. This CDR3 spans 14 amino acids. Here the CDR3 reads CASSPTSGSYEQYF. CDR3 DNA: TGTGCCAGCAGCCCAACTAGCGGCTCCTACGAGCAGTACTTC. The full variable domain, in which reference TRBV11-2 and TRBJ2-7 provide the parts outside the CDR3, is EAGVAQSPRYKIIEKRQSVAFWCNPISGHATLYWYQQILGQGPKLLIQFQNNGVVDDSQLPKDRFSAERLKGVDSTLKIQPAKLEDSAVYLCASSPTSGSYEQYFGPGTRLTVT.

The V and J genes are TRBV6-5 and TRBJ2-3; TRBD2 matches 8 bases. The germline gives CDR1 MNHEY, CDR2 SVGAGI. Trimming at V came to 1 base and at J to 5 bases, leaving 2 bases not matched to a gene. The CDR3 extends over 14 amino acids. This CDR3 is CASSYLLAGDTQYF. The CDR3 DNA reads TGTGCCAGCAGTTACTTGCTAGCGGGAGATACGCAGTATTTT.

This clone was seen more than once but under ten times. This chain connects TRBV5-1 to TRBJ1-2; 8 positions agree with TRBD1. The CDR3 spans 17 residues. After removal of 4 bases from V and 4 bases from J, the junction contained 15 bases not matched to a gene. The V gene's germline CDR1 is SGHRS and CDR2 YFSETQ. CDR3 residues: CASSLSGQGSRSYGYTF. CDR3 DNA: TGCGCCAGCAGCCTATCAGGACAGGGTAGTCGGAGCTATGGCTACACCTTC.

This rearrangement joins TRBV5-1 to TRBJ2-2; no firm D call. Trimming shortened V by 2 bases and J by 0 bases, and 11 bases separated the two germline ends. The CDR3 has 16 residues. Germline CDR1 reads SGHRS; CDR2 reads YFSETQ. CDR3 nucleotide sequence: TGCGCCAGCAGCTTAAGTGGGCAGGCGAACACCGGGGAGCTGTTTTTT. Protein product: CASSLSGQANTGELFF.

The J gene is TRBJ2-1, the V gene TRBV18, with 8 nucleotides matching TRBD1. V lost 4 bases, J lost 8 bases, and 4 bases stayed unmatched. The germline gives CDR1 KGHSH, CDR2 LQKENI. This CDR3 has 13 amino acids. The CDR3 spells CASSQGQEDEQFF. As DNA, the CDR3 is TGTGCCAGCTCACAGGGACAGGAGGATGAGCAGTTCTTC.

The genes are TRBV6-5 and TRBJ2-2, with TRBD2 as a possible D gene (5 bases). In germline, CDR1 is MNHEY, CDR2 SVGAGI. CDR3 length equals 14 residues. With 5 bases removed from V and 1 base from J, the gap between germline ends came to 8 bases. CDR3 sequence (DNA): TGTGCCAGCAGTCGAACTAGGAACACCGGGGAGCTGTTTTTT. It translates to CASSRTRNTGELFF.

CDR3 amino acids: CASSLTGTSGKYEQYF. The CDR3 bases are TGTGCCAGCTCCCTCACCGGGACTAGCGGGAAGTACGAGCAGTACTTC. The chain joins TRBV4-2 to TRBJ2-7; TRBD2 matches 13 bases. CDR1 is LGHNA, CDR2 YNFKEQ, per germline. With V trimmed by 8 bases and J by 4 bases, 11 bases remained unmatched. The CDR3 runs to 16 residues.

This clone was recorded only once. At the DNA level, this CDR3 is encoded by other sequences in the same sample as well. V usage is TRBV5-1 and J usage is TRBJ2-3, with D uncertain. V lost 10 bases and J lost 3, with 12 bases in between. The CDR3 sequence is 12 residues long. Looked up from germline, CDR1 is SGHRS and CDR2 is YFSETQ. This chain's CDR3 is CASSLETDTQYF. The CDR3 DNA sequence: TGCGCCTCAAGCTTGGAAACAGATACGCAGTATTTT.

The CDR3 loop is CAIIVWQYF. The CDR3 coding sequence is TGTGCCATCATAGTCTGGCAGTACTTC. The chain couples TRBV10-3 to TRBJ2-7; D uncertain. V was trimmed by 7 bases and J by 9 bases, leaving 7 bases between them. Germline V gene lookup returns CDR1 ENHRY and CDR2 SYGVKD. CDR3 length equals 9 residues.

The J gene is TRBJ1-5, the V gene TRBV15; TRBD1 agrees at 7 bases. This CDR3 is built from 15 residues. Germline V gene lookup returns CDR1 LNHNV and CDR2 YYDKDF (reference sequence). Losses at the gene ends were 0 bases for V and 3 bases for J; bases not matched to a gene: 2. Here the CDR3 reads CATSREDRVNQPQHF. The CDR3 DNA reads TGTGCCACCAGCAGAGAAGACAGGGTCAATCAGCCCCAGCATTTT.

The rearrangement uses TRBV4-3 and TRBJ2-3; 11 nucleotides agree with TRBD2. The junction had 9 bases not matched to a gene; V was cut back by 4 bases and J by 6 bases. From germline, CDR1 is LGHNA and CDR2 YSLEER. This CDR3 region has 16 residues. The CDR3, as DNA: TGCGCCAGCAGCCCTGCAACTAGCGGGAGACGTGATACGCAGTATTTT. This codes for CASSPATSGRRDTQYF.

The chain employs TRBV25-1 and TRBJ2-3, with D hard to call. The ends were cut back, 9 bases at V and 6 bases at J, with 16 bases in the middle. The germline V gene has CDR1 MGHDK and CDR2 SYGVNS. The CDR3 runs 13 residues. The CDR3 DNA reads as TGTGCCAGTCCGTCACTACGCCCCGATACGCAGTATTTT. Encoded protein: CASPSLRPDTQYF. Together with reference TRBV25-1 and TRBJ2-3, the CDR3 gives the full variable domain: EADIYQTPRYLVIGTGKKITLECSQTMGHDKMYWYQQDPGMELHLIHYSYGVNSTEKGDLSSESTVSRIRTEHFPLTLESARPSHTSQYLCASPSLRPDTQYFGPGTRLTVL.

The J gene is TRBJ2-4, the V gene TRBV2; D may be TRBD1 (6 bases). The CDR3 extends over 15 amino acids. V gave up 1 base and J gave up 0 bases, with 7 bases separating them. Per germline, CDR1 SNHLY and CDR2 FYNNEI. The CDR3 loop reads CASSEEQGAKNIQYF. The CDR3 nucleotides are TGTGCCAGCAGTGAAGAACAGGGAGCCAAAAACATTCAGTACTTC.

The CDR3 sequence is CSVGWERNEQFF. The CDR3, as DNA: TGCAGCGTGGGGTGGGAGAGGAATGAGCAGTTCTTC. This chain uses TRBV29-1 with TRBJ2-1; maybe TRBD2 (5 bases). Germline V gene lookup returns CDR1 SQVTM and CDR2 ANQGSEA. Trimming shortened V by 6 bases and J by 7 bases, and 13 bases separated the two germline ends. The CDR3 is 12 residues long.

This clone was seen a few times. V and J are TRBV7-8 and TRBJ2-2; 7 bases are shared with TRBD2. Losses at the gene ends were 6 bases for V and 8 bases for J; bases not matched to a gene: 9. The CDR3 covers 14 residues. The germline V gene has CDR1 SGHVS and CDR2 FQNEAQ. The CDR3 spells CASSPIGGLGELFF. DNA of the CDR3: TGTGCCAGCAGTCCTATCGGGGGACTAGGGGAGCTGTTTTTT.

V gene TRBV7-9 combines with J gene TRBJ2-7; D is undetermined. V was clipped by 2 bases and J by 7 bases, with 15 bases between them. The length of the CDR3 is 14 residues. Germline values: CDR1 SEHNR, CDR2 FQNEAQ (reference sequence). As DNA, the CDR3 is TGTGCCAGCAGCTTAATGGGGTACCCTAGGGAGCAGTACTTC. Translation: CASSLMGYPREQYF.

The table lists this clone with a few counts. The chain recombines TRBV7-8 with TRBJ2-7, with 10 bases lining up with TRBD1. In germline, CDR1 is SGHVS, CDR2 FQNEAQ. The CDR3 covers 15 residues. After removal of 5 bases from V and 4 bases from J, the junction contained 8 bases not matched to a gene. Here the CDR3 DNA reads TGTGCCAGCAGCACGGACAGGGGGTTCCTATACGAGCAGTACTTC. This translates into CASSTDRGFLYEQYF.

The V gene is TRBV6-1, the J gene TRBJ1-5; no clear D gene. The germline V and J ends were trimmed by 5 bases and 6 bases, with 11 bases remaining between them. The CDR3 runs to 13 residues. Germline CDR1 and CDR2: MNHNS and SASEGT. The CDR3 DNA follows: TGTGCCAGCAGTTTCGACGGGTTTCAGCCCCAGCATTTT. Translated: CASSFDGFQPQHF.

The rearrangement joins TRBV18 to TRBJ2-7; 9 positions agree with TRBD1. The CDR3 sequence is 15 residues long. Germline lookup yields CDR1 KGHSH and CDR2 LQKENI. Trimming took 3 bases from V and 6 from J; bases not matched to a gene: 9. CDR3 nucleotides: TGTGCCAGCTCACCTCAGGGGACAGGGTCGAGCGAGCAGTACTTC. Translation: CASSPQGTGSSEQYF.

This clone was seen only a few times. The chain combines TRBV5-1 with TRBJ2-7, with D unresolved. Trimming removed 0 bases at V and 4 bases at J, with 5 bases between. This CDR3 has 12 amino acids. CDR1 and CDR2 from the germline V gene are SGHRS and YFSETQ. The CDR3: CASSLDQYEQYF. The CDR3 DNA follows: TGCGCCAGCAGCTTGGATCAGTACGAGCAGTACTTC.